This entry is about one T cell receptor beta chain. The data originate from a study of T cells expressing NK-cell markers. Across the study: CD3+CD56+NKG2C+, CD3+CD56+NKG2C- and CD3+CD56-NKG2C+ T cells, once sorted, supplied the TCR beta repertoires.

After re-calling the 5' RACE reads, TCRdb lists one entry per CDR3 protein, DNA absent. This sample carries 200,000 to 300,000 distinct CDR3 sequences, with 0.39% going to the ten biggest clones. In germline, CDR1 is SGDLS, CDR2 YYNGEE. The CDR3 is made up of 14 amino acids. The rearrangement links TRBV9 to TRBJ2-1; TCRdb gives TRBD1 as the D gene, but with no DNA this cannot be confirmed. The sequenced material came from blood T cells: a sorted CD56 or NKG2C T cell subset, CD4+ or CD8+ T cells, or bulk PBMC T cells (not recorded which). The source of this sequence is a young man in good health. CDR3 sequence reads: CASSVMTENNEQFF.